This T cell receptor beta chain was recovered during a study of human thymus T cells. Looked up from germline, CDR1 is SGHNT and CDR2 is YYREEE (reference sequence). V lost 0 bases, J lost 1 base, and 11 bases lay in between. The CDR3 sequence is 15 residues long. In regard to this clone: Its specificity is not known.

Study-wide results and caveats: An apparent bias in V and J gene usage was seen in thymic and blood repertoires. In unrelated individuals, thymic repertoires overlapped highly, according to related research.

This table comes from immunoSEQ multiplex PCR, and its TCRdb copy is limited to in-frame clones, with some not included. The data contain about 130,000 clones, around 94% of them seen just once; the ten biggest clones take up roughly 0.024%. Resections from corrective heart surgery supplied the thymus tissue. The TCR originated in a boy under two years old with a congenital heart defect but otherwise immunologically healthy. The chain links TRBV5-4 to TRBJ2-7; a possible D gene is TRBD2 (5 bases). The source material was thymus tissue. The CDR3, as DNA: TGTGCCAGCAGCTTGGAGGGCGGGCCGTCCTACGAGCAGTACTTC. Its protein product is CASSLEGGPSYEQYF.